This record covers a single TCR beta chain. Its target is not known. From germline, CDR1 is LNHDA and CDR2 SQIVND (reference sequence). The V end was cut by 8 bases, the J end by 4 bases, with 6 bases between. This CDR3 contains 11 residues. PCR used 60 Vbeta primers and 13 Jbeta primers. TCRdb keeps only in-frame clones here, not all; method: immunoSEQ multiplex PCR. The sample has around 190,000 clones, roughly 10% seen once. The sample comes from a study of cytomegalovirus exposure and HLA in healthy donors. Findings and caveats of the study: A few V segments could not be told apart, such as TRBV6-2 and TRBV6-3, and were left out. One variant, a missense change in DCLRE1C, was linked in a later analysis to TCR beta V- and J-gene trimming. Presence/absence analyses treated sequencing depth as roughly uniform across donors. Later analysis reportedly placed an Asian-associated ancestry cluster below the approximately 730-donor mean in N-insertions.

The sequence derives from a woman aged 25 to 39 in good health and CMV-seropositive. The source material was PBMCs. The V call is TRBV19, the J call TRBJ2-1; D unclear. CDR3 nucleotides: TGTGCCAGTTCTAGATACAATGAGCAGTTCTTC. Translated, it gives CASSRYNEQFF.